The 8 T cell receptor beta chains listed next were all sequenced from one sample in a study of blood T cell repertoires in COVID-19. Produced via immunoSEQ multiplex PCR; TCRdb's table is partial and in-frame only. The sample includes hundreds of thousands of clones, 75% to 90% of them seen just once. The material sequenced was peripheral blood. These receptor sequences come from a man aged 35 to 55 with acute or convalescent COVID-19.

CDR3 protein: CASSHRGRETQYF. CDR3 in DNA: TGTGCCAGCAGCCATAGGGGCCGAGAGACCCAGTACTTC. This chain uses TRBV3-1 (or the pseudogene TRBV3-2) with TRBJ2-5; TRBD1 might be the D (5 bases). Trimming shortened V by 3 bases and J by 4 bases, and 9 bases separated the two germline ends. CDR3 length: 13 residues. From germline, CDR1 is LGHDT and CDR2 YNNKEL (reference sequence).

The chain links TRBV7-6 to TRBJ2-2; tentative D call: TRBD2 (5 bases). V lost 2 bases and J lost 5, with 12 bases in between. There are 15 residues in the CDR3. Germline lookup yields CDR1 SGHVS and CDR2 FNYEAQ. The CDR3 is CASSLITRRTGELFF. The CDR3 DNA reads as TGTGCCAGCAGCTTAATTACTAGAAGGACCGGGGAGCTGTTTTTT.

V and J are TRBV2 and TRBJ1-3; 7 nucleotides agree with TRBD1. This CDR3 region has 14 residues. Germline V gene data show CDR1 as SNHLY and CDR2 as FYNNEI. With V trimmed by 6 bases and J by 3 bases, 5 bases remained unmatched. The CDR3 DNA sequence: TGTGCCAGCAGAGAAACAGGGGATGGAAACACCATATATTTT. The encoded protein is CASRETGDGNTIYF.

This sequence joins TRBV28 and TRBJ1-2, with D hard to call. Germline V gives CDR1 MDHEN, CDR2 SYDVKM. Deletions cut 2 bases from V and 7 bases from J, with 8 bases between. CDR3 size: 12 residues. CDR3 DNA: TGTGCCAGCAGTTTAGTCCTCGGTGGCTACACCTTC. Translated, it gives CASSLVLGGYTF.

The chain couples TRBV18 to TRBJ2-2; TRBD2 matches at 7 bases. The CDR3 is made up of 13 amino acids. Unmatched junction bases numbered 0, after V lost 5 bases and J lost 3 bases. Looked up from germline, CDR1 is KGHSH and CDR2 is LQKENI. The CDR3 region has the DNA TGTGCCAGCTCAGGGAGGGACACCGGGGAGCTGTTTTTT. Amino acid sequence: CASSGRDTGELFF.

The rearrangement links TRBV12-3 or TRBV12-4 to TRBJ2-5; possibly TRBD1 for D (6 bases). This CDR3 has 13 residues. Trimming cost V 6 bases and J 6 bases, with 14 bases left between them. The CDR3 DNA reads as TGTGCCAGCAGCCGAGGGACAACGAAGACCCAGTACTTC. Its translation is CASSRGTTKTQYF.

This clone was detected only once. This chain joins TRBV3-1 (or the pseudogene TRBV3-2) and TRBJ2-5; no clear D gene. This CDR3 is 12 amino acids long. The V gene's germline CDR1 is LGHDT and CDR2 YNNKEL (reference sequence). The V end was cut by 1 base, the J end by 11 bases, with 11 bases between. The CDR3 sequence is CASSQGLLHQYF. CDR3 DNA sequence: TGTGCCAGCAGCCAAGGACTCCTTCATCAGTACTTC.

V and J are TRBV9 and TRBJ2-7, with 8 bases lining up with TRBD1. V shed 4 bases and J 7 bases; nucleotides not matched to a gene: 7. CDR1 SGDLS and CDR2 YYNGEE come from the germline V gene. The CDR3 sequence is 13 residues long. The CDR3 coding sequence is TGTGCCAGCAGCTCGACAGGGGAGGAAGAGCAGTACTTC. This encodes CASSSTGEEEQYF.